A selection of T cell receptor beta chains follows, all from one sample in a study of OX40 agonist ivuxolimab in advanced cancers. Measured with immunoSEQ multiplex PCR; TCRdb has only the in-frame clones, and not every one. The data hold tens of thousands of clones, with under 95% observed a single time. The sample was CD4+ or CD8+ T cells sorted from blood, taken in a trial of the OX40 agonist ivuxolimab. The receptors shown here come from an adult with an advanced solid tumor such as melanoma, head and neck, liver or kidney cancer. CDR3s include the opening cysteine and the closing phenylalanine or tryptophan. Each record gives: clone size, V gene, J gene, D gene, CDR3 DNA, CDR3 protein. A D gene is named only where the DNA matches it firmly. Part of the rows lack a size; the others show once, few, many or a class for expanded clones.

clone size: NA; V gene: TRBV5-4; J gene: TRBJ2-3; D gene: NA; CDR3 DNA: TGTGCCAGCAGCTACCCCGGCTCCGACGATACGCAGTATTTT; CDR3 protein: CASSYPGSDDTQYF
clone size: once; V gene: TRBV30; J gene: TRBJ2-3; D gene: NA; CDR3 DNA: TGTGCCTGGAGTGGCCCACCCCCAGGGGTCTCTAGCACAGATACGCAGTATTTT; CDR3 protein: CAWSGPPPGVSSTDTQYF
clone size: once; V gene: TRBV9; J gene: TRBJ2-7; D gene: TRBD2; CDR3 DNA: TGTGCCAGCAGCGGCGGGGGGGAGGGTTACGAGCAGTACTTC; CDR3 protein: CASSGGGEGYEQYF
clone size: NA; V gene: TRBV5-4; J gene: TRBJ1-5; D gene: NA; CDR3 DNA: TGTGCCAGCAGCTTTCGGGACTCGCAGCCCCAGCATTTT; CDR3 protein: CASSFRDSQPQHF
clone size: NA; V gene: TRBV7-7; J gene: TRBJ2-3; D gene: TRBD2; CDR3 DNA: TGTGCTAGCAGCCGGGACTACACAGATACGCAGTATTTT; CDR3 protein: CASSRDYTDTQYF
clone size: few; V gene: TRBV28; J gene: TRBJ1-5; D gene: NA; CDR3 DNA: TGTGCCAGCAGTCAAGTGGGGTACCAGCCCCAGCATTTT; CDR3 protein: CASSQVGYQPQHF
clone size: NA; V gene: TRBV7-8; J gene: TRBJ2-5; D gene: TRBD2; CDR3 DNA: TGTGCCAGCAGCTTACATTCCTCCGGGACTAGCGGGAGAGAGACCCAGTACTTC; CDR3 protein: CASSLHSSGTSGRETQYF
clone size: NA; V gene: TRBV4-2; J gene: TRBJ2-7; D gene: NA; CDR3 DNA: TGTGCCAGCAGCCAAGTGCAGGGTCCCTACGAGCAGTACTTC; CDR3 protein: CASSQVQGPYEQYF
clone size: NA; V gene: TRBV19; J gene: TRBJ1-2; D gene: NA; CDR3 DNA: TGTGCCAGTAGTACTTCCCGGGACCCAGGCGACGGCTACACCTTC; CDR3 protein: CASSTSRDPGDGYTF
clone size: NA; V gene: TRBV7-9; J gene: TRBJ2-5; D gene: NA; CDR3 DNA: TGTGCCAGCTCCCCCGTCGGGATCAGACAAGAGACCCAGTACTTC; CDR3 protein: CASSPVGIRQETQYF
clone size: once; V gene: TRBV30; J gene: TRBJ2-7; D gene: NA; CDR3 DNA: TGTGCCTGGAGTCGAGGGGCCTCCTACGAGCAGTACTTC; CDR3 protein: CAWSRGASYEQYF
clone size: once; V gene: TRBV7-2; J gene: TRBJ2-7; D gene: TRBD2; CDR3 DNA: TGTGCCAGCAGCCCGCCGCCGGGGGTTAGCGGGAGAGGGTACGAGCAGTACTTC; CDR3 protein: CASSPPPGVSGRGYEQYF
clone size: NA; V gene: TRBV19; J gene: TRBJ2-7; D gene: TRBD2; CDR3 DNA: TGTGCCAGTAGTATGGGCGGAGGGAGGGCCTACGAGCAGTACTTC; CDR3 protein: CASSMGGGRAYEQYF
clone size: NA; V gene: TRBV30; J gene: TRBJ2-3; D gene: NA; CDR3 DNA: TGTGCCTCTGACCCGGACCCCACAGATACGCAGTATTTT; CDR3 protein: CASDPDPTDTQYF
clone size: NA; V gene: TRBV13; J gene: TRBJ1-2; D gene: TRBD1; CDR3 DNA: TGTGCCAGCAGTTCCGGACAGGGCGCCTATGGCTACACCTTC; CDR3 protein: CASSSGQGAYGYTF
clone size: NA; V gene: TRBV6-4; J gene: TRBJ2-1; D gene: TRBD2; CDR3 DNA: TGTGCCAGCAGTCCCCAAGCGGGAGTAGGCGGAGAGCAGTTCTTC; CDR3 protein: CASSPQAGVGGEQFF
clone size: NA; V gene: TRBV7-2; J gene: TRBJ2-5; D gene: TRBD2; CDR3 DNA: TGTGCCAGCAGCCCCACTAGCGGGGCTGGGGAGACCCAGTACTTC; CDR3 protein: CASSPTSGAGETQYF
clone size: once; V gene: TRBV19; J gene: TRBJ2-1; D gene: TRBD2; CDR3 DNA: TGTGCCAGTAGTATAAGCCGACTAGCCCACAATGAGCAGTTCTTC; CDR3 protein: CASSISRLAHNEQFF
clone size: NA; V gene: TRBV30; J gene: TRBJ1-4; D gene: NA; CDR3 DNA: TGTGCCTGGAGTGTAGGGGGGTTAGATGAAAAACTGTTTTTT; CDR3 protein: CAWSVGGLDEKLFF
clone size: once; V gene: TRBV20-1; J gene: TRBJ2-7; D gene: NA; CDR3 DNA: TGCAGTGTCCGGGGTGACTACGAGCAGTACTTC; CDR3 protein: CSVRGDYEQYF
clone size: NA; V gene: TRBV30; J gene: TRBJ2-7; D gene: NA; CDR3 DNA: TGTGCCTGGAGTGTGGACAGATCCTACGAGCAGTACTTC; CDR3 protein: CAWSVDRSYEQYF
clone size: NA; V gene: TRBV27; J gene: TRBJ2-7; D gene: TRBD2; CDR3 DNA: TGTGCCAGCAGTTTGGGACTAGCGGGAGGATCGGGGGCCTACGAGCAGTACTTC; CDR3 protein: CASSLGLAGGSGAYEQYF
clone size: once; V gene: TRBV4-1; J gene: TRBJ2-2; D gene: TRBD2; CDR3 DNA: TGCGCCAGCAGGGCCCTAGCGGGGTTTACTCCGAACACCGGGGAGCTGTTTTTT; CDR3 protein: CASRALAGFTPNTGELFF
clone size: NA; V gene: TRBV7-2; J gene: TRBJ2-2; D gene: TRBD2; CDR3 DNA: TGTGCCAGCAGCTTCCCCACCCGGGGGAGGGGCGGGGAGCTGTTTTTT; CDR3 protein: CASSFPTRGRGGELFF
clone size: NA; V gene: TRBV6-4; J gene: TRBJ1-2; D gene: TRBD1; CDR3 DNA: TGTGCCAGCAGTGACGGGGTAACAGGGGTCAGTGGCTACACCTTC; CDR3 protein: CASSDGVTGVSGYTF
clone size: NA; V gene: TRBV7-9; J gene: TRBJ1-4; D gene: NA; CDR3 DNA: TGTGCCAGCAGCCCCGGAGAAGGGGCAACTAATGAAAAACTGTTTTTT; CDR3 protein: CASSPGEGATNEKLFF
clone size: NA; V gene: TRBV15; J gene: TRBJ2-5; D gene: NA; CDR3 DNA: TGTGCCACCAGCTCCTTTATGGCATTCCAAGAGACCCAGTACTTC; CDR3 protein: CATSSFMAFQETQYF
clone size: few; V gene: TRBV15; J gene: TRBJ2-5; D gene: NA; CDR3 DNA: TGTGCCACCAGCAGAGATGAGGCAGAGACCCAGTACTTC; CDR3 protein: CATSRDEAETQYF
clone size: NA; V gene: TRBV5-5; J gene: TRBJ2-1; D gene: TRBD1; CDR3 DNA: TGTGCCAGCAGCCCCGGACAGGGAAGAGGGGATGAGCAGTTCTTC; CDR3 protein: CASSPGQGRGDEQFF
clone size: NA; V gene: TRBV28; J gene: TRBJ1-1; D gene: NA; CDR3 DNA: TGTGCCAGCAGTTCCCCGGAGGGGCATCACACTGAAGCTTTCTTT; CDR3 protein: CASSSPEGHHTEAFF
clone size: NA; V gene: TRBV9; J gene: TRBJ2-1; D gene: TRBD2; CDR3 DNA: TGTGCCAGCAGCCCCCGGGCTGGCGGGAGTCTTACGGGCTCCTACAATGAGCAGTTCTTC; CDR3 protein: CASSPRAGGSLTGSYNEQFF
clone size: NA; V gene: TRBV11-3; J gene: TRBJ1-1; D gene: NA; CDR3 DNA: TGTGCCAGCAGCTCCCTTGGACAGCAGAACACTGAAGCTTTCTTT; CDR3 protein: CASSSLGQQNTEAFF
clone size: NA; V gene: TRBV7-9; J gene: TRBJ1-2; D gene: NA; CDR3 DNA: TGTGCCAGCAGCCCAGGGGCGCATGGCTACACCTTC; CDR3 protein: CASSPGAHGYTF
clone size: NA; V gene: TRBV19; J gene: TRBJ1-2; D gene: NA; CDR3 DNA: TGTGCCAGTAGTCCTGACGGAGGATACTATGGCTACACCTTC; CDR3 protein: CASSPDGGYYGYTF
clone size: NA; V gene: TRBV7-7; J gene: TRBJ2-1; D gene: NA; CDR3 DNA: TGTGCTAGCAGCCCCGGACTTAACAATGAGCAGTTCTTC; CDR3 protein: CASSPGLNNEQFF
clone size: NA; V gene: TRBV27; J gene: TRBJ1-1; D gene: NA; CDR3 DNA: TGTGCCAGCAGTCCTTACGGCAGGCAGTTGAACACTGAAGCTTTCTTT; CDR3 protein: CASSPYGRQLNTEAFF
clone size: NA; V gene: TRBV7-8; J gene: TRBJ1-3; D gene: NA; CDR3 DNA: TGTGCCAGCAGCTTGCCCTTCTTATCCTCTGGAAACACCATATATTTT; CDR3 protein: CASSLPFLSSGNTIYF
clone size: few; V gene: TRBV6-1; J gene: TRBJ2-7; D gene: NA; CDR3 DNA: TGTGCCAGCGGGGGAGGACAGCATTATTCCTACGAGCAGTACTTC; CDR3 protein: CASGGGQHYSYEQYF
clone size: NA; V gene: TRBV5-5; J gene: TRBJ2-7; D gene: TRBD2; CDR3 DNA: TGTGCCAGCAGCTTGAGTCTAGCGGGAACGTACGAGCAGTACTTC; CDR3 protein: CASSLSLAGTYEQYF
clone size: NA; V gene: TRBV6-1; J gene: TRBJ2-7; D gene: TRBD1; CDR3 DNA: TGTGCCAGCAGTGAACAGGGACAGGAGAAGCAGTACTTC; CDR3 protein: CASSEQGQEKQYF
clone size: once; V gene: TRBV4-3; J gene: TRBJ2-7; D gene: TRBD2; CDR3 DNA: TGCGCCAGCAGCCAGGGGATTAGCGGGGCTCTCTACGAGCAGTACTTC; CDR3 protein: CASSQGISGALYEQYF
clone size: once; V gene: TRBV5-4; J gene: TRBJ2-2; D gene: TRBD2; CDR3 DNA: TGTGCCAGCAGCCATAGCGGGAGGGACACCGGGGAGCTGTTTTTT; CDR3 protein: CASSHSGRDTGELFF
clone size: once; V gene: TRBV7-2; J gene: TRBJ2-4; D gene: TRBD2; CDR3 DNA: TGTGCCAGCAGCTTTAGACTAGCGGGAGCCAAAAACATTCAGTACTTC; CDR3 protein: CASSFRLAGAKNIQYF
clone size: NA; V gene: TRBV7-9; J gene: TRBJ2-3; D gene: NA; CDR3 DNA: TGTGCCAGCAGCCCAGGTGGGGGCGGGGGCCTCACAGATACGCAGTATTTT; CDR3 protein: CASSPGGGGGLTDTQYF
clone size: NA; V gene: TRBV19; J gene: TRBJ2-5; D gene: NA; CDR3 DNA: TGTGCCAGTAGGCTTAATCGCGGCCAAGAGACCCAGTACTTC; CDR3 protein: CASRLNRGQETQYF
clone size: NA; V gene: TRBV11-3; J gene: TRBJ2-1; D gene: NA; CDR3 DNA: TGTGCCAGTAACCCGGATACCCCCAATGAGCAGTTCTTC; CDR3 protein: CASNPDTPNEQFF
clone size: NA; V gene: TRBV11-3; J gene: TRBJ1-2; D gene: TRBD1; CDR3 DNA: TGTGCCAGCAGCTCAGGACAGGGTGACTATGGCTACACCTTC; CDR3 protein: CASSSGQGDYGYTF
clone size: NA; V gene: TRBV5-6; J gene: TRBJ2-3; D gene: NA; CDR3 DNA: TGTGCCAGCAGCCCGGAGATAGCTAGGCCCCTGGATACGCAGTATTTT; CDR3 protein: CASSPEIARPLDTQYF
clone size: NA; V gene: TRBV5-1; J gene: TRBJ2-1; D gene: TRBD2; CDR3 DNA: TGCGCCAGCAGCCCCCCGGGGAGGCGGGAGCCGGGAAATGAGCAGTTCTTC; CDR3 protein: CASSPPGRREPGNEQFF
clone size: NA; V gene: TRBV7-7; J gene: TRBJ2-1; D gene: TRBD1; CDR3 DNA: TGTGCTAGCAGCTTAGTACCCGGGACAGAGGGGATAGGGCAGTTCTTC; CDR3 protein: CASSLVPGTEGIGQFF
clone size: NA; V gene: TRBV15; J gene: TRBJ2-3; D gene: TRBD2; CDR3 DNA: TGTGCCACCAGCAGAGATCTTCTAGCGGGAGCCCCAGATACGCAGTATTTT; CDR3 protein: CATSRDLLAGAPDTQYF